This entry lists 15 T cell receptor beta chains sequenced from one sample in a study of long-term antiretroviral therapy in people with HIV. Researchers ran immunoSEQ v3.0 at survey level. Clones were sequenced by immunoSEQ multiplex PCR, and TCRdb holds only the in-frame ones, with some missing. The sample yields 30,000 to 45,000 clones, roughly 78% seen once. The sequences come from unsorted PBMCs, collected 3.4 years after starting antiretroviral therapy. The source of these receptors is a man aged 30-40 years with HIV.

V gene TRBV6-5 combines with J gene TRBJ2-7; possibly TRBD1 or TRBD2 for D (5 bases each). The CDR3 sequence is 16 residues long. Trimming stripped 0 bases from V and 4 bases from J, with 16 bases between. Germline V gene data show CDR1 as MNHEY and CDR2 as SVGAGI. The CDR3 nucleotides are TGTGCCAGCAGTTACTCGATTGGGGACGGGGTTTACGAGCAGTACTTC. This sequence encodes CASSYSIGDGVYEQYF.

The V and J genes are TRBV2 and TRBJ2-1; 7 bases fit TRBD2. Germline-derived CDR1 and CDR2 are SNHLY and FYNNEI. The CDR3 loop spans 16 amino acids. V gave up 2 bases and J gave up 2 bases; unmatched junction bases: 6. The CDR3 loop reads CASSEYGRRTYNEQFF. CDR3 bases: TGTGCCAGCAGTGAATACGGGAGGCGAACCTACAATGAGCAGTTCTTC.

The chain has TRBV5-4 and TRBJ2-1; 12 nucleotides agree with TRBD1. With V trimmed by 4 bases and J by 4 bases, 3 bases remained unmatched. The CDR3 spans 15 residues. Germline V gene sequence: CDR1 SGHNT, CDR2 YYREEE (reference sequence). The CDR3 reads CASSPGQGAYNEQFF. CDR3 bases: TGTGCCAGCAGCCCGGGACAGGGGGCGTACAATGAGCAGTTCTTC.

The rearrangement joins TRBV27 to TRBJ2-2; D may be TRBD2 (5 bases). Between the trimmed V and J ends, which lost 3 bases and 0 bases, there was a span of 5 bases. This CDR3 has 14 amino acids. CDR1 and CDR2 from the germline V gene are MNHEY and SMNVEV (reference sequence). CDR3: CASSFGTNTGELFF. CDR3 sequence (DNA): TGTGCCAGCAGTTTCGGGACGAACACCGGGGAGCTGTTTTTT.

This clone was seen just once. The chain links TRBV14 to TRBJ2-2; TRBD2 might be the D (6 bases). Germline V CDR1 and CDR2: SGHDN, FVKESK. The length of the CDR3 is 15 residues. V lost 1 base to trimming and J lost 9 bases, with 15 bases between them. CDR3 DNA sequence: TGTGCCAGCAGCCAAGCCCTACTAGCTCCGCGGGAGCTGTTTTTT. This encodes CASSQALLAPRELFF. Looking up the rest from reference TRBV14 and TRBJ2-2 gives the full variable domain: EAGVTQFPSHSVIEKGQTVTLRCDPISGHDNLYWYRRVMGKEIKFLLHFVKESKQDESGMPNNRFLAERTGGTYSTLKVQPAELEDSGVYFCASSQALLAPRELFFGEGSRLTVL.

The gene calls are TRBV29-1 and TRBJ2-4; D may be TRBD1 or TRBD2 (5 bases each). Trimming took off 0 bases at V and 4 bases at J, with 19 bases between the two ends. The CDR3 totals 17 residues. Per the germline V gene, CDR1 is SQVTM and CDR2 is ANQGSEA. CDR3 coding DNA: TGCAGCGTTGAAGATCGCCGGGGCAGCCAGACGAAAAACATTCAGTACTTC. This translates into CSVEDRRGSQTKNIQYF.

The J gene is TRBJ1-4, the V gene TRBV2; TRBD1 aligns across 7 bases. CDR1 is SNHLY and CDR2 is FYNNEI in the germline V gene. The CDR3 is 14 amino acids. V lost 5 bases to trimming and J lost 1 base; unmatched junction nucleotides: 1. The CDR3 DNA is TGTGCCAGCAGTCGGACAGGAACTAATGAAAAACTGTTTTTT. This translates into CASSRTGTNEKLFF.

CDR3: CASSFDGIVQETQYF. The CDR3 coding sequence is TGTGCCAGCAGCTTTGATGGGATCGTCCAAGAGACCCAGTACTTC. V usage is TRBV7-9 and J usage is TRBJ2-5; D is unresolved. With 3 bases removed from V and 1 base from J, the gap between germline ends came to 12 bases. The CDR3 consists of 15 residues. Germline V gene sequence: CDR1 SEHNR, CDR2 FQNEAQ (reference sequence). Combining the CDR3 with reference TRBV7-9 and TRBJ2-5 gives the whole variable domain DTGVSQNPRHKITKRGQNVTFRCDPISEHNRLYWYRQTLGQGPEFLTYFQNEAQLEKSRLLSDRFSAERPKGSFSTLEIQRTEQGDSAMYLCASSFDGIVQETQYFGPGTRLLVL.

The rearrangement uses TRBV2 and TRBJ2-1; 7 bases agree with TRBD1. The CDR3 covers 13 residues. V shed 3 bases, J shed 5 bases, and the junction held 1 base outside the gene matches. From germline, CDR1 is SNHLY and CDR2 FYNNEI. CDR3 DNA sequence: TGTGCCAGCAGTGACGGGACAGACAATGAGCAGTTCTTC. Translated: CASSDGTDNEQFF. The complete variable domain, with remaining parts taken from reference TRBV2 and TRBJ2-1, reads EPEVTQTPSHQVTQMGQEVILRCVPISNHLYFYWYRQILGQKVEFLVSFYNNEISEKSEIFDDQFSVERPDGSNFTLKIRSTKLEDSAMYFCASSDGTDNEQFFGPGTRLTVL.

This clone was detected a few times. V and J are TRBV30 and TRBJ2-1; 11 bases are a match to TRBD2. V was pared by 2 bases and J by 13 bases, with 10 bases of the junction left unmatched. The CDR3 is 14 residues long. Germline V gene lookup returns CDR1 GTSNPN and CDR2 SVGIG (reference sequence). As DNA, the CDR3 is TGTGCCTGGAGTTATAGCGGGAGGGTTTTAGTCCAGTTCTTC. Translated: CAWSYSGRVLVQFF.

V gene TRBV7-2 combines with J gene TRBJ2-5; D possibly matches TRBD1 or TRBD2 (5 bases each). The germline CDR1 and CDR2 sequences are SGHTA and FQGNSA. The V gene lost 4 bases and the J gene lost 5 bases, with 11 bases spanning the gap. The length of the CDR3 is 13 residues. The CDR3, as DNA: TGTGCCAGCAGCTCCAGGGACGGGGAGACCCAGTACTTC. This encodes CASSSRDGETQYF.

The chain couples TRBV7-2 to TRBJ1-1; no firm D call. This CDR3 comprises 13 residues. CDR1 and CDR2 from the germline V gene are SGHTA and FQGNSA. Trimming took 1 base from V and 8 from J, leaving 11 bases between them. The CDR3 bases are TGTGCCAGCAGCTTAGGGGTCGGGGTCGAAGCTTTCTTT. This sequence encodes CASSLGVGVEAFF.

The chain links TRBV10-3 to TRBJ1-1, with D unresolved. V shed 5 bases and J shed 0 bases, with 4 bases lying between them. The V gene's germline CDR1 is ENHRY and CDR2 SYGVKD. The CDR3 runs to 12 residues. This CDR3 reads CAISRMNTEAFF. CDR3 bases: TGTGCCATCAGTCGAATGAACACTGAAGCTTTCTTT.

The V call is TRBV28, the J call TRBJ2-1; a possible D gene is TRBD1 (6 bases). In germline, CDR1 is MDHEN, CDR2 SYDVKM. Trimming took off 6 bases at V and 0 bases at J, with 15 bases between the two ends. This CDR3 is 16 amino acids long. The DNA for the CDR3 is TGTGCCAGCAGATTACAGGGACCTAGCTCCTACAATGAGCAGTTCTTC. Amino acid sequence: CASRLQGPSSYNEQFF.

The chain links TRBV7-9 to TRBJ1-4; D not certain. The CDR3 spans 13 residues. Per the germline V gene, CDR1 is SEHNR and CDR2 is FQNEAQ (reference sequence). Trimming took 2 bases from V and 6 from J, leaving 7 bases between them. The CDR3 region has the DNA TGTGCCAGCAGCTTATCAGAGGATGAAAAACTGTTTTTT. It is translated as CASSLSEDEKLFF.